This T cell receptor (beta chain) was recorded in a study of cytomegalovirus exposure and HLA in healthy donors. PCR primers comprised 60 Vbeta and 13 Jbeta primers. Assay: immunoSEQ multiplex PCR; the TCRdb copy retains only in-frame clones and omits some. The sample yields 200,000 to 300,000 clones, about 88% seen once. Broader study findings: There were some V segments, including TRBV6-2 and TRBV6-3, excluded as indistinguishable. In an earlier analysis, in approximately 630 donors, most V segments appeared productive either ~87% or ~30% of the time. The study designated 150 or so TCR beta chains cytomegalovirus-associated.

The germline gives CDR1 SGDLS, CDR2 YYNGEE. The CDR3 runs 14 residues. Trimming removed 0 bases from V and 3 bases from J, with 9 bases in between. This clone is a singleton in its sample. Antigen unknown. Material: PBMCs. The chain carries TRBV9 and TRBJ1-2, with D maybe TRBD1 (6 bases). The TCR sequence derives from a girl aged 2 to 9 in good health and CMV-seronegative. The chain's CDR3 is CASSVGGGHYGYTF. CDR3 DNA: TGTGCCAGCAGCGTAGGGGGGGGCCACTATGGCTACACCTTC.